This entry is about one T cell receptor (beta chain). Some clones are missing from TCRdb's copy, which holds only in-frame ones; the method was immunoSEQ multiplex PCR. The table has fewer than 150,000 clones, around four fifths seen once. Germline CDR1 MNHEY, CDR2 SMNVEV (reference sequence). Trimming shortened V by 1 base and J by 1 base, and 5 bases separated the two germline ends. The CDR3 runs 13 residues. The data originate from a study of cytotoxic CD8 clonotypes in ibrutinib-treated CLL. This specimen was PBMCs, taken after 24 months of ibrutinib treatment. The sequence was obtained from a human donor with chronic lymphocytic leukemia. This chain joins TRBV27 and TRBJ2-7; D not certain. In nucleotides, the CDR3 is TGTGCCAGCAGTTTATTGTCGTCCTACGAGCAGTACTTC. Translation: CASSLLSSYEQYF.